The clone carrying this TCR beta chain was recorded many times. Every one of the donors was a healthy Caucasian. This record belongs to a study of identical twins. A universal primer binding site was introduced by template switching. The final cDNA contained unique molecular identifiers. One entry per CDR3 protein results from TCRdb running MiXCR on the 5' RACE reads. The table shows hundreds of thousands of distinct CDR3 sequences, with about 18% occurring only once. The V end lost 5 bases, the J end lost 2 bases, and 10 bases lay between the germline ends. The CDR3 spans 14 residues. The same data also went into a second study, on T cells expressing NK-cell markers. Per that paper: According to the study, TCR beta repertoires originated from sorted CD3+CD56+NKG2C+, CD3+CD56+NKG2C- and CD3+CD56-NKG2C+ T cells.

The specimen was PBMCs. This TCR was sampled from a woman under 30 in good health. This sequence joins TRBV12-3 or TRBV12-4 and TRBJ1-5; D perhaps matches TRBD1 (6 bases). CDR3 amino acids: CASSPQGGNQPQHF. CDR3 sequence (DNA): TGTGCCAGCAGTCCACAGGGCGGCAATCAGCCCCAGCATTTT.